Below, one TCR beta chain is given with its context. Its cognate antigen is unknown. Sequencing used immunoSEQ multiplex PCR; TCRdb keeps in-frame clones, though not all of them. The sample consists of roughly 200,000 clones, roughly 77% of them appearing once. The sample originates from a study of cytomegalovirus exposure and HLA in healthy donors. The study's findings and limits: In the 90 to 150 validation repertoires, 94% of cluster scores exceeded 0, per a later analysis. With high specificity and sensitivity, the classifier reportedly diagnosed cytomegalovirus status. Cytomegalovirus-associated status was assigned to about 180 TCR beta chains.

After removal of 0 bases from V and 2 bases from J, the junction contained 1 base not matched to a gene. The CDR3 runs to 16 residues. Germline V gives CDR1 MNHNY, CDR2 SVGAGI (reference sequence). The TCR comes from a woman in her twenties or thirties in good health and CMV-seronegative. The sample comprised PBMCs. J is TRBJ2-3 and V is TRBV6-6; 11 bases are shared with TRBD2. CDR3 sequence reads: CASSYSTSGITDTQYF. The CDR3 DNA reads TGTGCCAGCAGTTACTCGACTAGCGGGATCACAGATACGCAGTATTTT.